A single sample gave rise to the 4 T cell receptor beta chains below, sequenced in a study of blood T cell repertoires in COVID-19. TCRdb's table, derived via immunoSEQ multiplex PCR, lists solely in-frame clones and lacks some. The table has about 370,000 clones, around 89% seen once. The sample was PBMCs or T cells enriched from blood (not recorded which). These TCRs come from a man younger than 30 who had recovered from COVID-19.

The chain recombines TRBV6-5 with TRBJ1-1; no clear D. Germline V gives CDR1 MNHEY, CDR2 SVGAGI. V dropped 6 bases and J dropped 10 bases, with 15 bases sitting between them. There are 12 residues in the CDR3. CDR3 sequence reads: CASREDVERAFF. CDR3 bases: TGTGCCAGCAGGGAGGACGTCGAGAGAGCTTTCTTT.

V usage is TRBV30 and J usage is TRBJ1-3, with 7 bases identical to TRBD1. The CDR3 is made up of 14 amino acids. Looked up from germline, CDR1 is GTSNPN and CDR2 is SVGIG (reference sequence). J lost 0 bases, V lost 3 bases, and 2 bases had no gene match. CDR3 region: CAWRTGSSGNTIYF. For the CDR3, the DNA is TGTGCCTGGAGGACAGGGAGCTCTGGAAACACCATATATTTT.

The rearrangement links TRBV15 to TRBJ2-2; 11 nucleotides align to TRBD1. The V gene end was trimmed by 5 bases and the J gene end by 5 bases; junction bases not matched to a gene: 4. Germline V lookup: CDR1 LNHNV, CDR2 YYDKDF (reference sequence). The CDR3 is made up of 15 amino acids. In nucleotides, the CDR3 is TGTGCCACCAGCGGAGGGACAGGGGGGACCGGGGAGCTGTTTTTT. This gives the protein CATSGGTGGTGELFF.

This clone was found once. CDR3 in amino acids: CASSQVSPGRKAFF. In DNA form, the CDR3 reads TGTGCCAGCAGCCAAGTCTCCCCAGGGAGGAAAGCTTTCTTT. This chain joins TRBV14 and TRBJ1-1; TRBD1 might be the D (5 bases). The germline V gene encodes CDR1 SGHDN and CDR2 FVKESK. CDR3 length: 14 amino acids. V lost 1 base, J lost 9 bases, and 15 bases lay in between.